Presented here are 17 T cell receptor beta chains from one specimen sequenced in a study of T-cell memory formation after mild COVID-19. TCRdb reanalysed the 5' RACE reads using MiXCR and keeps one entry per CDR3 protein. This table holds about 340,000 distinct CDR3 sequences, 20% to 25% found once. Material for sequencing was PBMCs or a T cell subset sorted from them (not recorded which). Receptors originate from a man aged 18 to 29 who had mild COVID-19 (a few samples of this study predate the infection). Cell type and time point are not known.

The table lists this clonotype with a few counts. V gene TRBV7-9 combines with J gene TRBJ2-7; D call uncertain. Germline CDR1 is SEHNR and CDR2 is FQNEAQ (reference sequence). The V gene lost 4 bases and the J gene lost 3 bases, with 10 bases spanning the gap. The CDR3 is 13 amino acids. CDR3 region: CASSSSLSYEQYV. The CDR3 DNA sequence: TGTGCCAGCAGCTCGTCCCTAAGCTACGAGCAGTACGTC.

CDR3 residues: CASSFEGFNEKLFF. CDR3 bases: TGTGCCAGCAGTTTCGAAGGGTTTAATGAAAAACTGTTTTTT. V and J are TRBV12-3 or TRBV12-4 and TRBJ1-4; no clear D gene. The CDR3 loop spans 14 amino acids. The ends were cut back, 3 bases at V and 4 bases at J, with 9 bases in the middle.

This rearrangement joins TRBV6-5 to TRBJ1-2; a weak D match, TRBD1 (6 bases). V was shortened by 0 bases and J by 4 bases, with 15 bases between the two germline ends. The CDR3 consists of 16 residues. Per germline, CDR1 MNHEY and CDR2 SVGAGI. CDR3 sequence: CASSYSSSGAAYGYTF. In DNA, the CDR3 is TGTGCCAGCAGTTACTCATCTTCAGGGGCAGCCTATGGCTACACCTTC.

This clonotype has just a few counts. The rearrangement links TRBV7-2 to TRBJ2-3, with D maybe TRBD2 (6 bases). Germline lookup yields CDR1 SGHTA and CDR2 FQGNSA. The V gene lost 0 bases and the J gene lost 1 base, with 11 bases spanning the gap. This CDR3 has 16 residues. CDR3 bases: TGTGCCAGCAGCTTAGCTTGGGGCGGGGGCACAGATACGCAGTATTTT. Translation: CASSLAWGGGTDTQYF. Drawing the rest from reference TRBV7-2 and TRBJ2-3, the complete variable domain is GAGVSQSPSNKVTEKGKDVELRCDPISGHTALYWYRQSLGQGLEFLIYFQGNSAPDKSGLPSDRFSAERTGGSVSTLTIQRTQQEDSAVYLCASSLAWGGGTDTQYFGPGTRLTVL.

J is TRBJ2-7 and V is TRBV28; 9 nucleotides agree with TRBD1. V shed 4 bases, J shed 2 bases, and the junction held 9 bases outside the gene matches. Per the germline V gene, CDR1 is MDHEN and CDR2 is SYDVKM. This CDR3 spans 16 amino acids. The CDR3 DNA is TGTGCCAGCAGTTGGGACAGGGTGGTAGGAACCTACGAGCAGTACGTC. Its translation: CASSWDRVVGTYEQYV.

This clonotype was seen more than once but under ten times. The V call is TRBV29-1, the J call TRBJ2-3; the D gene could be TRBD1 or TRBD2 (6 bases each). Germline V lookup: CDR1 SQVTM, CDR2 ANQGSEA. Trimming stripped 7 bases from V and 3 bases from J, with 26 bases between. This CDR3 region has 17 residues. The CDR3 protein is CSAQGRGTPQGTDTQYF. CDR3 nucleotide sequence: TGCAGCGCCCAAGGGCGCGGGACACCCCAGGGGACAGATACGCAGTATTTT.

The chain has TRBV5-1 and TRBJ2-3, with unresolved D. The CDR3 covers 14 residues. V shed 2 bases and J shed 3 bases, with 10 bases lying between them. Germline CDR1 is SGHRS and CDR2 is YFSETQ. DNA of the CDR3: TGCGCCAGCAGCTTCCTTAACCCTACAGATACGCAGTATTTT. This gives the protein CASSFLNPTDTQYF.

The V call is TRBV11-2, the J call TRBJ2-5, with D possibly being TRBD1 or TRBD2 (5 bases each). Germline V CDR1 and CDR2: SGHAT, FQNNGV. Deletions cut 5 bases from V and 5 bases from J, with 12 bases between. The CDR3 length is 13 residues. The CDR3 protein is CASSHGTHETQYF. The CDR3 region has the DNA TGTGCCAGCAGCCACGGGACCCACGAGACCCAGTACTTC.

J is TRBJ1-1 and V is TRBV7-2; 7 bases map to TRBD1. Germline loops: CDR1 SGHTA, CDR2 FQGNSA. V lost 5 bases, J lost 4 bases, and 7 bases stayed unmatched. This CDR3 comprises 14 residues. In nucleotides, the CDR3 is TGTGCCAGCAGCACCCGACAGGGCCTCACTGAAGCTTTCTTT. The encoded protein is CASSTRQGLTEAFF.

CDR3 in DNA: TGTGCCAGCAGCTCCGGGGAGTGGACGCAGTATTTT. Amino acid sequence: CASSSGEWTQYF. The chain carries TRBV5-4 and TRBJ2-3, with D possibly TRBD2 on 5 matching bases. Per germline, CDR1 SGHNT and CDR2 YYREEE (reference sequence). The CDR3 is made up of 12 amino acids. V was trimmed by 3 bases and J by 9 bases, leaving 11 bases between them.

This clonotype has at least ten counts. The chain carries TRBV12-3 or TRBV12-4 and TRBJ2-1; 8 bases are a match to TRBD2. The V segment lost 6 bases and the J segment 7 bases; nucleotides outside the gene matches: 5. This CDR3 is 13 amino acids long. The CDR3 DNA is TGTGCCAGCAGATGGTCGGGGGGGAATGAGCAGTTCTTC. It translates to CASRWSGGNEQFF.

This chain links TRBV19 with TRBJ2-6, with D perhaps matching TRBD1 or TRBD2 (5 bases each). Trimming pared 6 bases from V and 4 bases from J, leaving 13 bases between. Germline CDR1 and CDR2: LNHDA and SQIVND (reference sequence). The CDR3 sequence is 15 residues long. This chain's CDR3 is CASRPGTAGANVLTF. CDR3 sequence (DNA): TGTGCCAGTAGACCAGGGACGGCAGGGGCCAACGTCCTGACTTTC.

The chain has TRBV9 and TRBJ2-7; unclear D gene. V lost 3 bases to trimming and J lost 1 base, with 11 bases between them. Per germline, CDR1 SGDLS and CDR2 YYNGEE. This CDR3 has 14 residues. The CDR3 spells CASSERVQSYEQYF. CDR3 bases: TGTGCCAGCAGCGAACGGGTACAATCCTACGAGCAGTACTTC.

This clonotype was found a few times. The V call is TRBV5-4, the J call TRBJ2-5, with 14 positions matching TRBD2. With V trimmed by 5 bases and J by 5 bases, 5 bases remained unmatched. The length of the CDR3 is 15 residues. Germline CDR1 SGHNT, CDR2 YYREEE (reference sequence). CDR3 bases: TGTGCCAGCAGGGCGACTAGCGGGGGGGTTGAGACCCAGTACTTC. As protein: CASRATSGGVETQYF. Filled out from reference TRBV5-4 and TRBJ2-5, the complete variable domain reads ETGVTQSPTHLIKTRGQQVTLRCSSQSGHNTVSWYQQALGQGPQFIFQYYREEENGRGNFPPRFSGLQFPNYSSELNVNALELDDSALYLCASRATSGGVETQYFGPGTRLLVL.

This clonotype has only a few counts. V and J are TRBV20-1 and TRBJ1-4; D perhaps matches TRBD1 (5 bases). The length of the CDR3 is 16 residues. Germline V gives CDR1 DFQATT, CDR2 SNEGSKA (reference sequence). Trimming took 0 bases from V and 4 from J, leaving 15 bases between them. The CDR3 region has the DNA TGCAGTGCTAGAGATCGGGGCGGGCTTGGTAATGAAAAACTGTTTTTT. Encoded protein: CSARDRGGLGNEKLFF.

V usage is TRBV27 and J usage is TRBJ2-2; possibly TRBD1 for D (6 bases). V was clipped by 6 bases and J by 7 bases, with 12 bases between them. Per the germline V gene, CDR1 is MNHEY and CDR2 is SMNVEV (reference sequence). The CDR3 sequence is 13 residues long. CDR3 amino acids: CASRSQGIGELFF. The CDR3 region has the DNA TGTGCCAGCAGGTCGCAGGGGATCGGGGAGCTGTTTTTT.

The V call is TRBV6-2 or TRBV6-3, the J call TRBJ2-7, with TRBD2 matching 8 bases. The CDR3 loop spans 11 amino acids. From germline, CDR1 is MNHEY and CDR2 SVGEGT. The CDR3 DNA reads TGTACAGCGGGGGTGTCCTACGAGCAGTACTTC. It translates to CTAGVSYEQYF.